A single sample gave rise to the 21 T cell receptor beta chains below, sequenced in a study of cytomegalovirus exposure and HLA in healthy donors. Generated by immunoSEQ multiplex PCR, the TCRdb table keeps only in-frame clones and is missing some. This table has some 190,000 clones, 86% appearing once. The sequencing input was PBMCs. The origin of the receptors is a young woman in good health and CMV-seronegative.

The sample holds a few counts of this clone. This CDR3 reads CASSLGEGGSGSKQFF. CDR3 sequence (DNA): TGTGCCAGCAGCTTAGGGGAGGGCGGGAGCGGTTCGAAGCAGTTCTTC. J is TRBJ2-1 and V is TRBV7-8, with TRBD2 identical over 7 bases. J was trimmed by 11 bases and V by 1 base; bases with no gene match: 14. The CDR3 totals 16 residues. The V gene's germline CDR1 is SGHVS and CDR2 FQNEAQ.

The chain links TRBV11-1 to TRBJ2-7; the D is unclear. The CDR3 is 14 amino acids. V was pared by 5 bases and J by 1 base, with 12 bases between. Germline V gene lookup returns CDR1 SGHAT and CDR2 FQDESV (reference sequence). Here the CDR3 DNA reads TGTGCCAGCAGCCCCCAAGTCCTATCCTACGAGCAGTACTTC. Its translation is CASSPQVLSYEQYF.

This clone has only one observation. Here the CDR3 DNA reads TGTGCCAGCAGCTTAGAATCAGCAGGGGGGTGGTATGGCTACACCTTC. It yields the protein CASSLESAGGWYGYTF. The V and J genes are TRBV11-2 and TRBJ1-2, with 7 positions matching TRBD1. This CDR3 spans 16 amino acids. J gave up 5 bases and V 0 bases, and 9 bases lay outside the gene matches. Germline V gene lookup returns CDR1 SGHAT and CDR2 FQNNGV. The full variable domain, with the rest looked up from reference TRBV11-2 and TRBJ1-2, is EAGVAQSPRYKIIEKRQSVAFWCNPISGHATLYWYQQILGQGPKLLIQFQNNGVVDDSQLPKDRFSAERLKGVDSTLKIQPAKLEDSAVYLCASSLESAGGWYGYTFGSGTRLTVV.

The chain employs TRBV9 and TRBJ1-1; the match to TRBD1 covers 9 bases. This CDR3 comprises 15 residues. The germline V gene encodes CDR1 SGDLS and CDR2 YYNGEE. With V trimmed by 4 bases and J by 1 base, 5 bases remained unmatched. The CDR3 sequence: CASSPGTGRNTEAFF. In DNA form, the CDR3 reads TGTGCCAGCAGCCCCGGGACAGGGCGGAACACTGAAGCTTTCTTT. Looking up the rest from reference TRBV9 and TRBJ1-1 gives the full variable domain: DSGVTQTPKHLITATGQRVTLRCSPRSGDLSVYWYQQSLDQGLQFLIQYYNGEERAKGNILERFSAQQFPDLHSELNLSSLELGDSALYFCASSPGTGRNTEAFFGQGTRLTVV.

V usage is TRBV5-8 and J usage is TRBJ2-7; weak D call: TRBD1 (5 bases). CDR3 size: 15 residues. Trimming shortened V by 3 bases and J by 4 bases, and 17 bases separated the two germline ends. The germline CDR1 and CDR2 sequences are SGHTS and YDEGEE. The CDR3 DNA reads TGTGCCAGCAGCTCGCCCCGCAGGGCCGAGTACGAGCAGTACTTC. Protein: CASSSPRRAEYEQYF.

The V and J genes are TRBV7-6 and TRBJ1-6; 9 bases are shared with TRBD1. Germline V gives CDR1 SGHVS, CDR2 FNYEAQ. The V segment lost 2 bases and the J segment 9 bases; nucleotides outside the gene matches: 5. This CDR3 spans 15 amino acids. The CDR3 sequence: CASSLSDRGFSPLHF. The CDR3 DNA follows: TGTGCCAGCAGCTTATCGGACAGGGGTTTTTCACCCCTCCACTTT.

The V gene is TRBV5-1, the J gene TRBJ2-6, with 10 bases identical to TRBD2. V trimming: 0 bases; J trimming: 1 base; junction bases outside the gene matches: 7. Germline V gene lookup returns CDR1 SGHRS and CDR2 YFSETQ. The CDR3 consists of 19 residues. CDR3 sequence (DNA): TGCGCCAGCAGCTTGGATTGGGGTAGCGGGAGGTCTGGGGCCAACGTCCTGACTTTC. Amino acids: CASSLDWGSGRSGANVLTF. Looking up the rest from reference TRBV5-1 and TRBJ2-6 gives the full variable domain: KAGVTQTPRYLIKTRGQQVTLSCSPISGHRSVSWYQQTPGQGLQFLFEYFSETQRNKGNFPGRFSGRQFSNSRSEMNVSTLELGDSALYLCASSLDWGSGRSGANVLTFGAGSRLTVL.

V gene TRBV30 combines with J gene TRBJ1-3, with D maybe TRBD1 (5 bases). The CDR3 has 15 amino acids. The V gene lost 0 bases and the J gene lost 1 base, with 10 bases spanning the gap. CDR1 is GTSNPN and CDR2 is SVGIG in the germline V gene (reference sequence). The CDR3: CAWSVRGISGNTIYF. DNA for the CDR3: TGTGCCTGGAGTGTACGGGGGATTTCTGGAAACACCATATATTTT.

The chain uses TRBV15 and TRBJ2-1; 8 bases agree with TRBD1. The CDR3 loop spans 15 amino acids. The germline gives CDR1 LNHNV, CDR2 YYDKDF (reference sequence). V lost 1 base, J lost 8 bases, and 7 bases stayed unmatched. Here the CDR3 DNA reads TGTGCCACCAGCAGAGCCCCGAGGGGACAGGATGAGCAGTTCTTC. Translating gives CATSRAPRGQDEQFF. The entire variable domain, with the rest obtained from reference TRBV15 and TRBJ2-1, is as follows: DAMVIQNPRYQVTQFGKPVTLSCSQTLNHNVMYWYQQKSSQAPKLLFHYYDKDFNNEADTPDNFQSRRPNTSFCFLDIRSPGLGDTAMYLCATSRAPRGQDEQFFGPGTRLTVL.

This chain connects TRBV7-2 to TRBJ2-1; 7 bases match TRBD2. V was clipped by 1 base and J by 12 bases; unmatched bases: 9. The CDR3 sequence is 14 residues long. Germline CDR1 SGHTA, CDR2 FQGNSA. The CDR3 coding sequence is TGTGCCAGCAGCTTAGTAGCGGGCTCGGGCGGGCAGTTCTTC. It is translated as CASSLVAGSGGQFF.

As to this clone: This may stem from a read error, because a much larger clone lies one nucleotide away. The identical CDR3 is also encoded by other nucleotide sequences in the sample. In nucleotides, the CDR3 is TGTGCCATCAGACGACAGGGAGGTGAGCAGTACTTC. Residues: CAIRRQGGEQYF. The V and J genes are TRBV10-3 and TRBJ2-7; a possible D gene is TRBD1 (7 bases). This CDR3 has 12 residues. Deletions cut 6 bases from V and 7 bases from J, with 13 bases between. Germline-derived CDR1 and CDR2 are ENHRY and SYGVKD.

A remark on this clone: A junction end diverges from the germline sequence, so it may reflect a read error. The rearrangement links TRBV2 to TRBJ2-2; maybe TRBD2 (6 bases). The CDR3 sequence is 14 residues long. From germline, CDR1 is SNHLY and CDR2 FYNNEI. The CDR3 spells CASGEAGGTGELFF. As DNA, the CDR3 is TGTGCCAGCGGTGAAGCCGGGGGCACCGGGGAGCTGTTTTTT.

V gene TRBV18 combines with J gene TRBJ1-2; D unclear. Trimming stripped 0 bases from V and 4 bases from J, with 9 bases between. Germline assignment: CDR1 KGHSH and CDR2 LQKENI. This CDR3 region has 14 residues. This chain's CDR3 is CASSPPRRSYGYTF. The CDR3 DNA sequence: TGTGCCAGCTCACCACCTCGCAGGTCCTATGGCTACACCTTC.

The V and J genes are TRBV6-1 and TRBJ2-1; D is possibly TRBD1 (5 bases). CDR3 size: 13 residues. The ends were cut back, 1 base at V and 12 bases at J, with 13 bases in the middle. From germline, CDR1 is MNHNS and CDR2 SASEGT. The CDR3 bases are TGTGCCAGCAGTGAAGTCAGGGCATACCGGCAGTTCTTC. The encoded protein is CASSEVRAYRQFF.

This clone showed up just once. V is TRBV5-4 and J is TRBJ2-1, with TRBD2 as a possible D gene (6 bases). V was shortened by 5 bases and J by 7 bases, with 16 bases between the two germline ends. From germline, CDR1 is SGHNT and CDR2 YYREEE (reference sequence). The CDR3 consists of 14 residues. DNA of the CDR3: TGTGCCAGCAGAGGTCAGGGAGGACGGAATGAGCAGTTCTTC. Translation: CASRGQGGRNEQFF.

This rearrangement joins TRBV6-5 to TRBJ1-2; D is unresolved. Between the trimmed V and J ends, which lost 0 bases and 7 bases, there was a span of 9 bases. Germline CDR1 reads MNHEY; CDR2 reads SVGAGI. This CDR3 spans 13 amino acids. In DNA form, the CDR3 reads TGTGCCAGCAGTTACTCGAGCCTATCTGGCTACACCTTC. Residues: CASSYSSLSGYTF.

V and J are TRBV10-3 and TRBJ1-2; TRBD1 matches at 11 bases. V lost 0 bases, J lost 7 bases, and 4 bases stayed unmatched. Per germline, CDR1 ENHRY and CDR2 SYGVKD. The length of the CDR3 is 15 residues. The DNA for the CDR3 is TGTGCCATCAGTGAGTCGGGACAGGGGGTGAGTGGCTACACCTTC. It codes for CAISESGQGVSGYTF.

The V and J genes are TRBV6-5 and TRBJ1-2, with D unclear. Trimming took 6 bases from V and 4 from J, leaving 15 bases between them. CDR1 is MNHEY, CDR2 SVGAGI, per germline. The CDR3 loop spans 14 amino acids. The CDR3 DNA is TGTGCCAGCAGGTCCCCGGGAGGTTCCTATGGCTACACCTTC. It translates to CASRSPGGSYGYTF.

The chain couples TRBV5-6 to TRBJ1-1, with D maybe TRBD1 (6 bases). Germline assignment: CDR1 SGHDT and CDR2 YYEEEE. The CDR3 length is 14 residues. Deletions cut 5 bases from V and 6 bases from J, with 17 bases between. The CDR3 DNA sequence: TGTGCCAGCAGTCCCGGACAGTCATGGGCTGAAGCTTTCTTT. This translates into CASSPGQSWAEAFF.

The CDR3 region has the DNA TGTGCCAGCAGTTTTCAGGGGTGGGACACTGAAGCTTTCTTT. It translates to CASSFQGWDTEAFF. This sequence joins TRBV27 and TRBJ1-1; D may be TRBD1 (6 bases). V was clipped by 3 bases and J by 3 bases, with 11 bases between them. Germline CDR1 and CDR2: MNHEY and SMNVEV (reference sequence). The CDR3 is 14 residues long.

V gene TRBV5-6 combines with J gene TRBJ2-7; 8 bases match TRBD1. Germline loops: CDR1 SGHDT, CDR2 YYEEEE. J lost 5 bases, V lost 4 bases, and 11 bases had no gene match. This CDR3 contains 15 residues. The CDR3 reads CASSGRTGTLNEQYF. In DNA form, the CDR3 reads TGTGCCAGCAGCGGGAGGACAGGGACATTAAACGAGCAGTACTTC.